The 30 T cell receptor beta chains below all came from one sample that was sequenced in a study of blood T cell repertoires in COVID-19. This table comes from immunoSEQ multiplex PCR, and its TCRdb copy is limited to in-frame clones, with some not included. The top ten hold 0.62% of the sample, which has about 200,000 clones, 90% seen once. The material sequenced was peripheral blood. These receptors originate from a middle-aged man with acute or convalescent COVID-19.

The rearrangement links TRBV3-1 (or the pseudogene TRBV3-2) to TRBJ2-7, with 7 nucleotides matching TRBD2. The V segment lost 4 bases and the J segment 2 bases; nucleotides outside the gene matches: 8. The CDR3 is 15 residues long. CDR1 is LGHDT and CDR2 is YNNKEL in the germline V gene (reference sequence). The CDR3 DNA reads as TGTGCCAGCAGCCCGATCGGGACTAACCCCTACGAGCAGTACTTC. Its protein is CASSPIGTNPYEQYF.

This chain joins TRBV5-1 and TRBJ2-7, with TRBD2 as a possible D gene (5 bases). V was cut by 3 bases and J by 3 bases, with 19 bases left in between. CDR3 size: 16 residues. Germline lookup yields CDR1 SGHRS and CDR2 YFSETQ. This chain's CDR3 is CASSSGEWEINYEQYF. The CDR3 DNA is TGCGCCAGCAGCTCTGGTGAGTGGGAGATAAACTACGAGCAGTACTTC.

The chain has TRBV19 and TRBJ2-7, with 8 bases lining up with TRBD1. The V gene's germline CDR1 is LNHDA and CDR2 SQIVND (reference sequence). This CDR3 is built from 15 residues. V lost 3 bases, J lost 6 bases, and 10 bases stayed unmatched. This chain's CDR3 is CASSIQRQGLSEQYF. The CDR3 nucleotides read TGTGCCAGTAGTATCCAGAGACAGGGGCTCAGCGAGCAGTACTTC. The complete variable domain, with remaining parts taken from reference TRBV19 and TRBJ2-7, reads DGGITQSPKYLFRKEGQNVTLSCEQNLNHDAMYWYRQDPGQGLRLIYYSQIVNDFQKGDIAEGYSVSREKKESFPLTVTSAQKNPTAFYLCASSIQRQGLSEQYFGPGTRLTVT.

The chain has TRBV7-8 and TRBJ2-1; D unclear. Deletions cut 1 base from V and 0 bases from J, with 4 bases between. Germline values: CDR1 SGHVS, CDR2 FQNEAQ. This CDR3 has 14 residues. This chain's CDR3 is CASSLDSSYNEQFF. The CDR3 DNA sequence: TGTGCCAGCAGCTTAGATAGCTCCTACAATGAGCAGTTCTTC.

This clone was seen just once. The chain carries TRBV28 and TRBJ1-5, with 8 bases identical to TRBD1. Germline-derived CDR1 and CDR2 are MDHEN and SYDVKM. CDR3 size: 14 residues. Unmatched junction bases numbered 5, after V lost 7 bases and J lost 3 bases. DNA for the CDR3: TGTGCCAGCAAATCGACAGGGGACAATCAGCCCCAGCATTTT. This sequence encodes CASKSTGDNQPQHF. Full variable domain (outside the CDR3, taken from reference TRBV28 and TRBJ1-5): DVKVTQSSRYLVKRTGEKVFLECVQDMDHENMFWYRQDPGLGLRLIYFSYDVKMKEKGDIPEGYSVSREKKERFSLILESASTNQTSMYLCASKSTGDNQPQHFGDGTRLSIL.

The V call is TRBV3-1 (or the pseudogene TRBV3-2), the J call TRBJ1-6, with D possibly being TRBD1 (6 bases). This CDR3 is built from 14 residues. Per the germline V gene, CDR1 is LGHDT and CDR2 is YNNKEL (reference sequence). Trimming shortened V by 8 bases and J by 7 bases, and 15 bases separated the two germline ends. The CDR3 reads CASRVGAKNSPLHF. The CDR3 region has the DNA TGTGCCAGCCGAGTGGGGGCAAAGAATTCACCCCTCCACTTT.

The genes are TRBV18 and TRBJ2-1; 12 bases map to TRBD2. With V trimmed by 2 bases and J by 3 bases, 2 bases remained unmatched. The germline gives CDR1 KGHSH, CDR2 LQKENI. CDR3 length: 16 amino acids. CDR3 bases: TGTGCCAGCTCACCAAGGACTAGCGGGATCTACAATGAGCAGTTCTTC. The encoded protein is CASSPRTSGIYNEQFF.

The chain couples TRBV7-2 to TRBJ2-7; perhaps TRBD2 as D (6 bases). V shed 1 base and J shed 2 bases, with 9 bases lying between them. The germline V gene has CDR1 SGHTA and CDR2 FQGNSA. This CDR3 is 14 amino acids long. CDR3 loop: CASSLVQRAYEQYF. CDR3 nucleotide sequence: TGTGCCAGCAGCTTAGTCCAGCGGGCCTACGAGCAGTACTTC.

The chain links TRBV7-9 to TRBJ2-4, with unresolved D. Trimming pared 5 bases from V and 3 bases from J, leaving 17 bases between. In germline, CDR1 is SEHNR, CDR2 FQNEAQ (reference sequence). This CDR3 has 16 residues. The CDR3 sequence: CASSAPDIDGKNIQYF. CDR3 nucleotide sequence: TGTGCCAGCAGCGCCCCCGACATCGACGGCAAAAACATTCAGTACTTC. The variable domain in full, completed from reference TRBV7-9 and TRBJ2-4, reads DTGVSQNPRHKITKRGQNVTFRCDPISEHNRLYWYRQTLGQGPEFLTYFQNEAQLEKSRLLSDRFSAERPKGSFSTLEIQRTEQGDSAMYLCASSAPDIDGKNIQYFGAGTRLSVL.

The chain links TRBV7-3 to TRBJ2-7; TRBD2 matches 9 bases. The ends lost 4 bases at V and 5 bases at J; junction bases unmatched: 3. Germline-derived CDR1 and CDR2 are SGHTA and FQGTGA. The length of the CDR3 is 13 residues. The CDR3 coding sequence is TGTGCCAGCAGCTGGACTAGCGATCACGAGCAGTACTTC. It encodes CASSWTSDHEQYF.

The sample holds one count of this clone. This rearrangement joins TRBV18 to TRBJ2-3, with D perhaps TRBD1 (5 bases). There are 15 residues in the CDR3. The V end was cut by 2 bases, the J end by 1 base, with 10 bases between. Per the germline V gene, CDR1 is KGHSH and CDR2 is LQKENI. CDR3 protein: CASSPMGQRTDTQYF. DNA for the CDR3: TGTGCCAGCTCACCAATGGGGCAACGCACAGATACGCAGTATTTT.

This clone was seen a handful of times. The V gene is TRBV2, the J gene TRBJ1-1, with 7 bases matching TRBD1. The ends lost 8 bases at V and 0 bases at J; junction bases unmatched: 6. The V gene's germline CDR1 is SNHLY and CDR2 FYNNEI. The CDR3 sequence is 14 residues long. DNA for the CDR3: TGTGCCAGCGGAAGGGACAGCTTGAACACTGAAGCTTTCTTT. It is translated as CASGRDSLNTEAFF.

The chain is built from TRBV2 and TRBJ2-3; TRBD2 matches at 10 bases. This CDR3 is built from 16 residues. Trimming at V came to 2 bases and at J to 4 bases, leaving 6 bases not matched to a gene. The germline V gene encodes CDR1 SNHLY and CDR2 FYNNEI. This CDR3 reads CASSELSGGAADTQYF. For the CDR3, the DNA is TGTGCCAGCAGTGAATTAAGCGGGGGGGCCGCAGATACGCAGTATTTT.

CDR3 protein: CASSGTSGRAYEQYF. The CDR3 DNA is TGTGCCAGCAGCGGGACTAGCGGGAGGGCCTACGAGCAGTACTTC. This sequence joins TRBV11-1 and TRBJ2-7, with 16 bases identical to TRBD2. Per the germline V gene, CDR1 is SGHAT and CDR2 is FQDESV (reference sequence). The V and J ends lost 5 bases and 2 bases, in that order; junction bases with no gene match: 0. The CDR3 covers 15 residues. Using reference TRBV11-1 and TRBJ2-7 for the parts outside the CDR3, the full variable domain is EAEVAQSPRYKITEKSQAVAFWCDPISGHATLYWYRQILGQGPELLVQFQDESVVDDSQLPKDRFSAERLKGVDSTLKIQPAELGDSAMYLCASSGTSGRAYEQYFGPGTRLTVT.

The chain carries TRBV5-4 and TRBJ2-2, with D perhaps matching TRBD2 (5 bases). The V end lost 1 base, the J end lost 2 bases, and 9 bases lay between the germline ends. The germline V gene encodes CDR1 SGHNT and CDR2 YYREEE (reference sequence). This CDR3 is built from 15 residues. The CDR3 DNA follows: TGTGCCAGCAGCTTGTGGAGGAGTAACACCGGGGAGCTGTTTTTT. This encodes CASSLWRSNTGELFF.

J is TRBJ2-1 and V is TRBV2; D gene ambiguous. This CDR3 region has 13 residues. V was cut by 4 bases and J by 9 bases, with 13 bases left in between. Germline CDR1 reads SNHLY; CDR2 reads FYNNEI. CDR3 amino acids: CASSAELEFEQFF. CDR3 in DNA: TGTGCCAGCAGTGCGGAGCTAGAATTTGAGCAGTTCTTC.

Only a few counts were recorded for this clone. The rearrangement uses TRBV6-4 and TRBJ2-1; a weak D match, TRBD2 (6 bases). Trimming stripped 5 bases from V and 1 base from J, with 12 bases between. The germline V gene has CDR1 MRHNA and CDR2 SNTAGT. The CDR3 spans 15 residues. For the CDR3, the DNA is TGTGCCAGCAGTCCTGAGGGAGGTTCCTACAATGAGCAGTTCTTC. Its protein is CASSPEGGSYNEQFF.

This chain uses TRBV5-1 with TRBJ1-4; TRBD1 agrees at 10 bases. Trimming removed 0 bases from V and 7 bases from J; junction bases left unmatched: 3. Germline V gene sequence: CDR1 SGHRS, CDR2 YFSETQ. This CDR3 is 15 amino acids long. Here the CDR3 reads CASSLGGQGGEKLFF. The CDR3 nucleotides are TGCGCCAGCAGCTTGGGCGGACAGGGGGGTGAAAAACTGTTTTTT. The variable domain in full, completed from reference TRBV5-1 and TRBJ1-4, reads KAGVTQTPRYLIKTRGQQVTLSCSPISGHRSVSWYQQTPGQGLQFLFEYFSETQRNKGNFPGRFSGRQFSNSRSEMNVSTLELGDSALYLCASSLGGQGGEKLFFGSGTQLSVL.

The chain couples TRBV7-2 to TRBJ1-2; 10 bases agree with TRBD1. Per germline, CDR1 SGHTA and CDR2 FQGNSA. J was trimmed by 3 bases and V by 5 bases; bases with no gene match: 6. The CDR3 totals 15 residues. Here the CDR3 DNA reads TGTGCCAGCAGCGGCCGGGACAGGGGCTACTATGGCTACACCTTC. Translation gives CASSGRDRGYYGYTF. Combining the CDR3 with reference TRBV7-2 and TRBJ1-2 gives the whole variable domain GAGVSQSPSNKVTEKGKDVELRCDPISGHTALYWYRQSLGQGLEFLIYFQGNSAPDKSGLPSDRFSAERTGGSVSTLTIQRTQQEDSAVYLCASSGRDRGYYGYTFGSGTRLTVV.

The rearrangement joins TRBV7-9 to TRBJ1-6; the D is unclear. The germline V gene has CDR1 SEHNR and CDR2 FQNEAQ (reference sequence). The CDR3 runs 14 residues. Trimming cost V 5 bases and J 6 bases, with 11 bases left between them. This CDR3 reads CASSGAGGNSPLHF. CDR3 bases: TGTGCCAGCAGCGGCGCTGGAGGTAATTCACCCCTCCACTTT.

The CDR3 spells CASSLTSGSFNEQFF. The CDR3 coding sequence is TGTGCCAGCAGCTTAACTAGCGGGAGTTTCAATGAGCAGTTCTTC. The chain uses TRBV7-9 and TRBJ2-1; 11 bases agree with TRBD2. Per the germline V gene, CDR1 is SEHNR and CDR2 is FQNEAQ (reference sequence). There are 15 residues in the CDR3. The trim removed 2 bases at V and 6 bases at J, leaving 3 bases unmatched. The complete variable domain, with remaining parts taken from reference TRBV7-9 and TRBJ2-1, reads DTGVSQNPRHKITKRGQNVTFRCDPISEHNRLYWYRQTLGQGPEFLTYFQNEAQLEKSRLLSDRFSAERPKGSFSTLEIQRTEQGDSAMYLCASSLTSGSFNEQFFGPGTRLTVL.

V usage is TRBV6-5 and J usage is TRBJ1-5; no definite D call. Germline V gene lookup returns CDR1 MNHEY and CDR2 SVGAGI. V was cut by 7 bases and J by 6 bases, with 13 bases left in between. This CDR3 has 13 residues. The CDR3 DNA sequence: TGTGCCAGCACCGAGAACGTTGGTCAGCCCCAGCATTTT. This encodes CASTENVGQPQHF.

The J gene is TRBJ2-3, the V gene TRBV3-1 (or the pseudogene TRBV3-2), with TRBD2 identical over 11 bases. With 1 base clipped from V and 2 bases from J, the junction kept 5 bases outside the gene matches. The CDR3 is 17 amino acids. CDR1 and CDR2 from the germline V gene are LGHDT and YNNKEL (reference sequence). The CDR3: CASSQGIAGGYTDTQYF. The CDR3 DNA sequence: TGTGCCAGCAGCCAAGGGATAGCGGGAGGGTACACAGATACGCAGTATTTT.

The chain has TRBV10-2 and TRBJ2-2; D remains ambiguous. V was pared by 8 bases and J by 0 bases, with 13 bases between. Per germline, CDR1 WSHSY and CDR2 SAAADI. CDR3 length: 15 residues. The CDR3 is CASQRFETNTGELFF. For the CDR3, the DNA is TGCGCCAGCCAGCGCTTTGAGACGAACACCGGGGAGCTGTTTTTT.

CDR3 bases: TGCGCCAGCAGCCAAGACCACACCGGGGAGACCCAGTACTTC. This sequence encodes CASSQDHTGETQYF. This rearrangement joins TRBV4-3 to TRBJ2-5; D gene ambiguous. V lost 0 bases, J lost 5 bases, and 10 bases lay in between. This CDR3 spans 14 amino acids. Germline loops: CDR1 LGHNA, CDR2 YSLEER.

For the CDR3, the DNA is TGTGCCAGCAGCTTAGCGCGAAGCTCTGGAAACACCATATATTTT. Its protein product is CASSLARSSGNTIYF. The chain has TRBV7-9 and TRBJ1-3; D remains ambiguous. Germline loops: CDR1 SEHNR, CDR2 FQNEAQ (reference sequence). The CDR3 has 15 residues. Trimming stripped 0 bases from V and 0 bases from J, with 6 bases between.

The V gene is TRBV7-2, the J gene TRBJ1-2; no clear D. Germline lookup yields CDR1 SGHTA and CDR2 FQGNSA. V lost 6 bases and J 2 bases, leaving 13 bases between the germline ends. This CDR3 is 14 amino acids long. The CDR3 loop reads CASRIPGSNYGYTF. The CDR3 coding sequence is TGTGCCAGCAGAATCCCCGGGTCGAACTATGGCTACACCTTC.

V gene TRBV5-1 combines with J gene TRBJ2-3, with TRBD2 as a possible D gene (6 bases). This CDR3 has 16 residues. Germline CDR1 reads SGHRS; CDR2 reads YFSETQ. V was shortened by 3 bases and J by 2 bases, with 16 bases between the two germline ends. CDR3 coding DNA: TGCGCCAGCAGCTCTTTTACCGGGACTCTCACAGATACGCAGTATTTT. It encodes CASSSFTGTLTDTQYF.

This chain uses TRBV28 with TRBJ2-7; D is possibly TRBD2 (5 bases). The germline V and J ends were trimmed by 7 bases and 0 bases, with 13 bases remaining between them. The CDR3 extends over 14 amino acids. Germline-derived CDR1 and CDR2 are MDHEN and SYDVKM. The CDR3 loop reads CASTTPGSSYEQYF. CDR3 sequence (DNA): TGTGCCAGCACTACTCCGGGGAGCTCCTACGAGCAGTACTTC.

The V call is TRBV28, the J call TRBJ2-7; 10 bases map to TRBD1. V gave up 7 bases and J gave up 2 bases; unmatched junction bases: 11. Germline assignment: CDR1 MDHEN and CDR2 SYDVKM. This CDR3 region has 16 residues. This chain's CDR3 is CASTGTGASVAYEQYF. CDR3 sequence (DNA): TGTGCCAGCACCGGGACAGGGGCTTCAGTAGCCTACGAGCAGTACTTC.